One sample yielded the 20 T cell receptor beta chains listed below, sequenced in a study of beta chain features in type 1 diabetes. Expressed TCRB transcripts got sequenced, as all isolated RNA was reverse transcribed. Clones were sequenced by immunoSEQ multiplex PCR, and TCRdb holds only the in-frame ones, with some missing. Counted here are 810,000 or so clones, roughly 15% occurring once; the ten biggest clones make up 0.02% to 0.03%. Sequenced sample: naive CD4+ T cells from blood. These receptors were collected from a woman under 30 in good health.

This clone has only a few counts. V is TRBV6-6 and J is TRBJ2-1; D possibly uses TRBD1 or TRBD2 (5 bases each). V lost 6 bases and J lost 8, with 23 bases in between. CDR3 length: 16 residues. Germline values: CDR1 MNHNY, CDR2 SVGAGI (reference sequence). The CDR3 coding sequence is TGTGCCAGCAGACTCGTCCGGGGCACCCTAGGCCATGAGCAGTTCTTC. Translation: CASRLVRGTLGHEQFF.

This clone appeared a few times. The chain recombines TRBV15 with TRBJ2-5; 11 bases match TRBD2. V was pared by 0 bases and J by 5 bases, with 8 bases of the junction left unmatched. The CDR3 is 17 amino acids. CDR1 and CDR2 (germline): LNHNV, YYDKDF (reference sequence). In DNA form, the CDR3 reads TGTGCCACCAGCAGAGAAAGCCGTAGCGGGAGGGCCGAGACCCAGTACTTC. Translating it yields CATSRESRSGRAETQYF.

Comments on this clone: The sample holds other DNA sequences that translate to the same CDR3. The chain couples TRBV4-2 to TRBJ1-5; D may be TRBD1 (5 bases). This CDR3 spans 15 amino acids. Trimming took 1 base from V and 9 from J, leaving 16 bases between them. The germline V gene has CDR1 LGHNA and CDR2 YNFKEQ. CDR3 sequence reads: CASSQGQGPEWPQHF. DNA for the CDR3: TGTGCCAGCAGCCAAGGGCAGGGTCCCGAGTGGCCCCAGCATTTT.

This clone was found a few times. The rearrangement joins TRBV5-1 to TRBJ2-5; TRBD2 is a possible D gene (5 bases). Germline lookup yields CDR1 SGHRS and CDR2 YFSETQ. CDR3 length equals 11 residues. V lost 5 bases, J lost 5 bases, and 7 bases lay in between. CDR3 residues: CASREAETQYF. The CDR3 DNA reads TGCGCCAGCAGGGAGGCGGAGACCCAGTACTTC.

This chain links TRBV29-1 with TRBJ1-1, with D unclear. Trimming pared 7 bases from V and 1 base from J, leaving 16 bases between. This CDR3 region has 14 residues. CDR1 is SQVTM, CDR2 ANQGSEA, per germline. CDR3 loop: CSAQEEYRNTEAFF. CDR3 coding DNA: TGCAGCGCCCAAGAGGAGTACAGGAACACTGAAGCTTTCTTT.

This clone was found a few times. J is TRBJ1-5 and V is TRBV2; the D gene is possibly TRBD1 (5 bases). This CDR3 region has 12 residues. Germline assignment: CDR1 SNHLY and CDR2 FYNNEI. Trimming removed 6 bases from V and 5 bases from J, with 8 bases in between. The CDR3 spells CASSATDQPQHF. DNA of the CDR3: TGTGCCAGCAGCGCGACAGATCAGCCCCAGCATTTT.

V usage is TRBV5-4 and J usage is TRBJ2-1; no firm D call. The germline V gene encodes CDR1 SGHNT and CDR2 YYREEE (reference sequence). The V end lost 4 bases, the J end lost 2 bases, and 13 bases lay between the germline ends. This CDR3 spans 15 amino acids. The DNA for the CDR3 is TGTGCCAGCAGCCACCGGAGTGGCCCCTACAATGAGCAGTTCTTC. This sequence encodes CASSHRSGPYNEQFF.

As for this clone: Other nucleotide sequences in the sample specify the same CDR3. The CDR3 here is CASSPPSSNEQFF. In DNA, the CDR3 is TGTGCCAGCTCACCACCGTCGAGTAATGAGCAGTTCTTC. The chain recombines TRBV18 with TRBJ2-1; D is unclear. CDR3 length equals 13 residues. V was clipped by 0 bases and J by 7 bases, with 7 bases between them. Per germline, CDR1 KGHSH and CDR2 LQKENI.

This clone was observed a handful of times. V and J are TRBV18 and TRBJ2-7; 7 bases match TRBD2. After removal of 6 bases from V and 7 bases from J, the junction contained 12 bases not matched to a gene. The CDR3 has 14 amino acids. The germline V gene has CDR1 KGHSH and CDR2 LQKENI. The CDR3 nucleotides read TGTGCCAGCTCCCACCCCCGGGGGGTGGGGGAGCAGTACTTC. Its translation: CASSHPRGVGEQYF.

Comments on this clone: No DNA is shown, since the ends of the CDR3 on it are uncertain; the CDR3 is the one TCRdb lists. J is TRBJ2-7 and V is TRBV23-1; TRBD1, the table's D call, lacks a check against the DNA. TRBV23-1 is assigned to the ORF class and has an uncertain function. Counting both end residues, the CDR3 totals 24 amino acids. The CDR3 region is CASSQSTGMFLRAVLRAGHFEQYF.

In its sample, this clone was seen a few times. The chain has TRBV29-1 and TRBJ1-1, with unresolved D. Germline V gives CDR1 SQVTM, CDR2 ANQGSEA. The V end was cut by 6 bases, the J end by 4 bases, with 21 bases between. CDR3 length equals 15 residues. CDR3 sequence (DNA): TGCAGCGTCAAACTCGGAGGGCACCGGGGCACTGAAGCTTTCTTT. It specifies CSVKLGGHRGTEAFF.

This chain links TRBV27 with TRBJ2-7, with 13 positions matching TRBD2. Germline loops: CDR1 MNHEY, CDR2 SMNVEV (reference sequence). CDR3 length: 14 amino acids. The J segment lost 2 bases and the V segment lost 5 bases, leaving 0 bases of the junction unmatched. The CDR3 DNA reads TGTGCCAGCAGTGGGACTAGCGGGGCCTACGAGCAGTACTTC. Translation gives CASSGTSGAYEQYF.

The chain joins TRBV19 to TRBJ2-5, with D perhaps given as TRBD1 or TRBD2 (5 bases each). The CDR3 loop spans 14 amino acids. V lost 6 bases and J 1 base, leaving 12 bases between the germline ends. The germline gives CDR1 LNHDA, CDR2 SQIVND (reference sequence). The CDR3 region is CASSGKGSQETQYF. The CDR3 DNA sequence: TGTGCCAGTAGCGGGAAGGGGAGCCAAGAGACCCAGTACTTC.

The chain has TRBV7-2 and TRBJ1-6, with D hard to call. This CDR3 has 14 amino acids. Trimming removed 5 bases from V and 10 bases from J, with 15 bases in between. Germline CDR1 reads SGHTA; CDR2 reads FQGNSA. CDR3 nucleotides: TGTGCCAGCAGCCAATTATTGGGTCCATCACCCCTCCACTTT. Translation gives CASSQLLGPSPLHF.

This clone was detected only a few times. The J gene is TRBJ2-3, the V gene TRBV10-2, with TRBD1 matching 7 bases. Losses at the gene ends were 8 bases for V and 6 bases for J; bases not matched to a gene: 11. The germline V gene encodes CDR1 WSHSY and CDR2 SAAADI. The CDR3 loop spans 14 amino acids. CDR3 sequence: CASGGQRLLDTQYF. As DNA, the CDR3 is TGCGCCAGCGGGGGACAGCGACTACTCGATACGCAGTATTTT.

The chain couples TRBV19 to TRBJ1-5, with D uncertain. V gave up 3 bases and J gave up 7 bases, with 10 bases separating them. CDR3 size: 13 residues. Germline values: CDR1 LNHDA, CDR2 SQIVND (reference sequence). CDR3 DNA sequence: TGTGCCAGTAGTATCCCATGGGAACAGCCCCAGCATTTT. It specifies CASSIPWEQPQHF.

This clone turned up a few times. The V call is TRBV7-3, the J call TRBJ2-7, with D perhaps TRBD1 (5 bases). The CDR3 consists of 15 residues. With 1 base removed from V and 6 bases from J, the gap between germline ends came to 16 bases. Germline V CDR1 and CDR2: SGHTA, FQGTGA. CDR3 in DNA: TGTGCCAGCAGCTTAAATGCGCAGGGCCAAGGCGAGCAGTACTTC. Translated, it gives CASSLNAQGQGEQYF.

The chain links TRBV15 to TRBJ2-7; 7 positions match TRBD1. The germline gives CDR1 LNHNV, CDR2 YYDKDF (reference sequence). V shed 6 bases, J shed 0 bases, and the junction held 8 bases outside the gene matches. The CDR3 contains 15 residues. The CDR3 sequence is CATSAMTGLSYEQYF. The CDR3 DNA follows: TGTGCCACCAGTGCGATGACAGGGCTCTCCTACGAGCAGTACTTC.

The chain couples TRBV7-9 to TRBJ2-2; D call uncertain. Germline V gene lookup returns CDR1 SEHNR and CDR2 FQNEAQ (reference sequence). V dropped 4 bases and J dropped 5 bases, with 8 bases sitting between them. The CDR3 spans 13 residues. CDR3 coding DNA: TGTGCCAGCAGCTCAACAGAAACCGGGGAGCTGTTTTTT. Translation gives CASSSTETGELFF.

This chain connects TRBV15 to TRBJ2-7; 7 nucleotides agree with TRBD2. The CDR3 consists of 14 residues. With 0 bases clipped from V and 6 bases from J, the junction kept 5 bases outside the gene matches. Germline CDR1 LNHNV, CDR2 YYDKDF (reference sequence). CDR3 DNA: TGTGCCACCAGCAGAGATGTTGGGAGGGGCGAGCAGTACTTC. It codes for CATSRDVGRGEQYF.